This T cell receptor beta chain originates from a study of lung T cells in sarcoidosis with Löfgren's syndrome. The germline V and J ends were trimmed by 2 bases and 5 bases, with 7 bases remaining between them. CDR1 and CDR2 (germline): SGHTA, FQGNSA. This CDR3 has 14 amino acids. This clonotype is categorized as medium-sized. TCRdb independently ran MiXCR on the reads; one entry per CDR3 protein. The sample contains about 19,000 distinct CDR3 sequences, less than 25% of which appear only once. Material: CD4+ T cells from PBMCs. The chain uses TRBV7-2 and TRBJ1-6; tentatively, D is TRBD1 (5 bases). The sequence was obtained from a human donor with sarcoidosis (Löfgren's syndrome or another form), or a control subject (not recorded which). As DNA, the CDR3 is TGTGCCAGCAGCTTACAGGGCAATAATTCACCCCTCCACTTT. Translation gives CASSLQGNNSPLHF.